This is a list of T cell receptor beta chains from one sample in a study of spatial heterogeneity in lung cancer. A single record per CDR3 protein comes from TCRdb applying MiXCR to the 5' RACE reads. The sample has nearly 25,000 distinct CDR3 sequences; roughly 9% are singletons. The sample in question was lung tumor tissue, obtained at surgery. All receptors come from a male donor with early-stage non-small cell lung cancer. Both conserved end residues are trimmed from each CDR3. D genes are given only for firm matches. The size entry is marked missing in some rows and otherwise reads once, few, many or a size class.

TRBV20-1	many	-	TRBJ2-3	SARAQIGTDTQY
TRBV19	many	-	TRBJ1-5	ASSRRGAEQPQH
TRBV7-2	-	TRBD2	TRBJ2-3	ASSTRLAGGVADTQY
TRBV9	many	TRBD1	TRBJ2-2	ASSFRGTGVPGELF
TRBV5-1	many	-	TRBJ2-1	ASTDSRIYNEQF
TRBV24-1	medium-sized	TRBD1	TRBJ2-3	ATSDRTGTGMY
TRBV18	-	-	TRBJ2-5	ASSPFHLTGETQY
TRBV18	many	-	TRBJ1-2	ASTAWEGTTNYGYT
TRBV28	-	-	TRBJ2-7	ASSNTGAYEQY
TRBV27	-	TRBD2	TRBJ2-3	ASSSPSGGTDTQY
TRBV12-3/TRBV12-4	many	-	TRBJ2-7	ASSLGIFGLQGYYEQY
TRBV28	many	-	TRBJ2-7	ASSLRLEQY
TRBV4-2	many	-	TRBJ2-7	ASSQASGAAYEQY
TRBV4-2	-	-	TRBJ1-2	ASSEGPPIANYGYT
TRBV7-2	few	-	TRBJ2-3	ASSSGAGPDTQY
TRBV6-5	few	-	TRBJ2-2	ASSYVGVDTGELF
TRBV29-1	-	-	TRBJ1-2	SVDRHYGYT
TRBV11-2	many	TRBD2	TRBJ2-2	ASSWGTSGMTGELF
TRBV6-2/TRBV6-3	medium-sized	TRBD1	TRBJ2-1	ASRAGTGGAYEQF
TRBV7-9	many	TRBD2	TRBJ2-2	ASSWGLALTGELF
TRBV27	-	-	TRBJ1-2	ASSSEGRGIHGYT
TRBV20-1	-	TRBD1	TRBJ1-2	SASSGGDRGYYGYT
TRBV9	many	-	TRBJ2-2	ASRKTGSNTGELF
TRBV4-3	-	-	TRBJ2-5	ASSQEESTAQY
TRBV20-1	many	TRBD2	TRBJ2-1	SPTGTTNEQF
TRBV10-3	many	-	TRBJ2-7	AISESIAEYEQY
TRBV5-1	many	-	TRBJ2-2	ASRAAGELF